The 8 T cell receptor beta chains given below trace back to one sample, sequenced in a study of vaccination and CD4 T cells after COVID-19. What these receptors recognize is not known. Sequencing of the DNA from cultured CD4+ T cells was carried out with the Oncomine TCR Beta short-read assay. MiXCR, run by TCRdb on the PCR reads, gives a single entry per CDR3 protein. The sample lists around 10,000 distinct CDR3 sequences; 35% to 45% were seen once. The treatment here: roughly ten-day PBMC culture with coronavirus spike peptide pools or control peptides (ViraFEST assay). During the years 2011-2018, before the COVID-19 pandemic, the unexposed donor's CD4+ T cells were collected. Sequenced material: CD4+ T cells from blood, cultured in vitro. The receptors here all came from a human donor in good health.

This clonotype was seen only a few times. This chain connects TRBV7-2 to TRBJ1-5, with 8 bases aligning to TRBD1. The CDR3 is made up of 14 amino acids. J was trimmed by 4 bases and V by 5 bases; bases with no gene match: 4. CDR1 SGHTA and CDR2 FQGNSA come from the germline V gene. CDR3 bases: TGTGCCAGCAGCCGGACAGGGCTTAATCAGCCCCAGCATTTT. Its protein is CASSRTGLNQPQHF.

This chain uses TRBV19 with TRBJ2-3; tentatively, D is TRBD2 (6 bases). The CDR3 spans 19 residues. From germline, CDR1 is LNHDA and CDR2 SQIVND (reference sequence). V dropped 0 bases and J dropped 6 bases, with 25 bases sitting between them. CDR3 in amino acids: CASSIDLYSGGAVLDTQYF. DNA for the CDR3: TGTGCCAGTAGTATAGATCTATATTCAGGCGGGGCCGTTTTGGATACGCAGTATTTT.

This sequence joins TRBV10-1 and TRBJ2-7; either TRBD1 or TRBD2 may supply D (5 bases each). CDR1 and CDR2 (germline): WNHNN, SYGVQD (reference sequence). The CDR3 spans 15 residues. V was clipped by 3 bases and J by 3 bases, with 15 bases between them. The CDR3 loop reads CASSELVGGDYEQYF. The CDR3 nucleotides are TGCGCCAGCAGTGAATTGGTTGGGGGTGACTACGAGCAGTACTTC.

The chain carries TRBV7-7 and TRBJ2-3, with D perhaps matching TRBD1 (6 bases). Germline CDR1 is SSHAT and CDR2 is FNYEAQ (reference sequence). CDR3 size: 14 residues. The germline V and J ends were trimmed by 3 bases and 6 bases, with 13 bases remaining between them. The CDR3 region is CASSLIGGGDTQYF. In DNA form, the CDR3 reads TGTGCCAGCAGCTTGATTGGGGGCGGCGATACGCAGTATTTT.

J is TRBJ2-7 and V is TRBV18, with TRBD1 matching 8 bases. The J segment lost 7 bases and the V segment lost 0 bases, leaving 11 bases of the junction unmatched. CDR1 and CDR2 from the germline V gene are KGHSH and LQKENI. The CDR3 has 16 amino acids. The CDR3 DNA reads TGTGCCAGCTCACCACCATCAGGGGGCGCCGTAAAGGAGCAGTACTTC. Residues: CASSPPSGGAVKEQYF.

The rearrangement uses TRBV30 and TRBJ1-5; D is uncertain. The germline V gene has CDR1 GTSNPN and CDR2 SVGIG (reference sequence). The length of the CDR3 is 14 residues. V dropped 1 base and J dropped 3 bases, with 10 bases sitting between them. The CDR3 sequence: CAWSGGMDNQPQHF. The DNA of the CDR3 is TGTGCCTGGAGTGGGGGTATGGACAATCAGCCCCAGCATTTT.

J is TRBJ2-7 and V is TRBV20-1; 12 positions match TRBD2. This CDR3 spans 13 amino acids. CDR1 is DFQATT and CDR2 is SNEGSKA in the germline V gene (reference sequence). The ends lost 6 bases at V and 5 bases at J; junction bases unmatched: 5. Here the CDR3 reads CSARLAGVDEQYF. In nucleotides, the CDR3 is TGCAGTGCCCGACTAGCGGGAGTTGACGAGCAGTACTTC.

The DNA for the CDR3 is TGTGCCAGCAGCTTTATGGGGCGAGACACTGAAGCTTTCTTT. This encodes CASSFMGRDTEAFF. The J gene is TRBJ1-1, the V gene TRBV5-4; D possibly corresponds to TRBD1 (5 bases). V lost 2 bases and J 3 bases, leaving 11 bases between the germline ends. Germline V CDR1 and CDR2: SGHNT, YYREEE (reference sequence). This CDR3 has 14 amino acids.